These T cell receptor beta chains were read from a single sample in a study of CD8 T cells in Susac syndrome. Using its own MiXCR run on the immunoSEQ multiplex PCR reads, TCRdb lists one record per CDR3 protein. The sample has some 170,000 distinct CDR3 sequences, roughly 94% seen once. The sample taken for sequencing was CD4+ T cells from PBMCs. The source of these receptors is a human donor with multiple sclerosis. Each CDR3 is given with its conserved first and last residue. A D gene is named only where the DNA matches it firmly. Clone sizes are given selectively: once, few, many, or a class where the clone is expanded.

>TRBJ1-3|TRBV5-1|NA|NA
CASSSLGAMGGTIYF
TGCGCCAGCAGCTCGCTAGGAGCCATGGGTGGCACCATATATTTT
>TRBJ1-1|TRBV12-3/TRBV12-4|NA|NA
CASTPGVANTEAFF
TGTGCCAGCACGCCGGGGGTAGCGAACACTGAAGCTTTCTTT
>TRBJ1-1|TRBV12-3/TRBV12-4|NA|NA
CAISEFQENTEAFF
TGTGCCATCTCGGAGTTTCAGGAGAACACTGAAGCTTTCTTT
>TRBJ2-7|TRBV20-1|NA|TRBD2
CSAGRLAVYEQYF
TGCAGTGCTGGTCGACTAGCGGTCTACGAGCAGTACTTC
>TRBJ2-7|TRBV4-1|NA|TRBD2
CASSLRGESSYEQYF
TGCGCCAGCAGCCTTCGGGGGGAGAGCTCCTACGAGCAGTACTTC
>TRBJ1-3|TRBV12-3/TRBV12-4|NA|TRBD1
CASSVDRGNTIYF
TGTGCCAGCAGCGTGGACAGGGGAAACACCATATATTTT
>TRBJ2-4|TRBV28|NA|NA
CTSRGLDKNIQYF
TGCACCAGCAGGGGTCTAGACAAAAACATTCAGTACTTC
>TRBJ2-2|TRBV5-6|once|NA
CASSLDGGTNTGELFF
TGTGCCAGCAGCTTGGATGGGGGGACGAACACCGGGGAGCTGTTTTTT
>TRBJ2-1|TRBV20-1|NA|TRBD2
CSAITSSGRDNSYNEQFF
TGCAGTGCTATTACTTCTAGCGGGAGAGACAACTCCTACAATGAGCAGTTCTTC
>TRBJ1-5|TRBV29-1|NA|NA
CSVKRGEAQPQHF
TGCAGCGTTAAGAGGGGTGAAGCTCAGCCCCAGCATTTT
>TRBJ2-5|TRBV30|NA|NA
CAWSGQAMKTQYF
TGTGCCTGGAGTGGACAGGCCATGAAGACCCAGTACTTC
>TRBJ1-1|TRBV5-1|NA|NA
CASTQDTEAFF
TGCGCCAGCACCCAAGACACTGAAGCTTTCTTT
>TRBJ2-7|TRBV5-6|NA|TRBD1
CASSRGVGQGAYEQYF
TGTGCCAGCAGCAGGGGGGTGGGACAGGGGGCCTACGAGCAGTACTTC